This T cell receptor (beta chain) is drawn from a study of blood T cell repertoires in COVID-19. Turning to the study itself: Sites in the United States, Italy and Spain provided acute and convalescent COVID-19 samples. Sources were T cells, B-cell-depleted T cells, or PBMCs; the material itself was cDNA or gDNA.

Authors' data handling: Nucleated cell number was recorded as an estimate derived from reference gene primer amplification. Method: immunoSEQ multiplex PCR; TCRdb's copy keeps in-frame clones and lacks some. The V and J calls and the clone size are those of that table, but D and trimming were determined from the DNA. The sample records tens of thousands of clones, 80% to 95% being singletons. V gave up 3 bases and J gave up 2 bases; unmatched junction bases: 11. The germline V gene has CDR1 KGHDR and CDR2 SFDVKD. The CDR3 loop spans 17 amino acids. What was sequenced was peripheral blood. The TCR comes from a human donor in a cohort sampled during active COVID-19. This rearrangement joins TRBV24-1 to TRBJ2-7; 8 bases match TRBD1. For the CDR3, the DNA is TGTGCCACCAGTGATACATCCGCGGGACAGGTGACCTACGAGCAGTACTTC. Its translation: CATSDTSAGQVTYEQYF.